The subject of this entry is one T cell receptor beta chain. At least ten counts were recorded for this clonotype. The specificity of this receptor is unknown. No much larger clone exists at a distance of one base, and base qualities are not known. This specimen comes from a study of T-cell reconstitution after alpha-beta-depleted transplantation in children (dated by TCRdb to the mid-2010s). With regard to the full study: Using TCR repertoire profiling, the study followed T-cell immune reconstitution in a quantitative way in children after TCRalphabeta/CD19-depleted allogeneic hematopoietic cell transplantation. Broad study findings and their caveats: Over subsequent months, a decline in hyperexpanded clone frequencies was noted, and after one year, T-cell counts and TCRbeta diversity were mostly ascribed to newly produced T cells. In some patients, high TCRbeta diversity at day 60 was attributed to recipient T cells and intrathymic progenitors that had survived conditioning. Apparently early alphabetaT-cell count recovery about two months after transplant reportedly relied on only several hundred rapidly expanded clones derived from non-depleted graft cells.

Library method: PCR. The reads were generated on an Illumina HiSeq 2500. To normalize quantification of the TCRbeta repertoire, the TCR libraries were built with molecular barcoding that relied on unique molecular identifiers. Using fastp at Q25 and MiXCR, TCRdb reprocessed the public reads and kept productive beta chains. CDR3 protein duplicates are merged, each entry listing the most common genes and DNA. The sample data list hundreds of thousands of distinct CDR3 sequences, and 10% to 15% of these were observed just once. The top ten constitute 0.79% of the sample. The treatment or condition label here, explained by the study, means: allogeneic hematopoietic cell transplantation with graft depleted of TCRalphabeta T cells and CD19 B cells. Transplant recipients were children who received TCRalphabeta/CD19-depleted allogeneic hematopoietic cell grafts. From the germline V gene (reference sequence), CDR1 is DFQATT and CDR2 is SNEGSKA. The CDR3 starts with the cysteine, ends with the phenylalanine, and has 13 residues. The kept DNA is CDR3 alone, 39 bases in frame from the first base. Unmatched junction bases come to 4, with V trimmed by 0 bases and J by 5 bases.

Sample: PBMCs, taken before TCRalphabeta/CD19-depleted stem cell transplant. The chain employs TRBV20-1 and TRBJ2-7; TRBD2 matches 7 bases in the middle. This TCR came from a girl aged 2 to 10 with congenital amegakaryocytic thrombocytopenia, due to receive a stem cell transplant. The nucleotide sequence reads as follows: TGCAGTGCTAGAGATGGACTAGGCAACGAGCAGTACTTC. This sequence encodes CSARDGLGNEQYF.